This paragraph reports one TCR beta chain. Its antigen remains unidentified. Data came from immunoSEQ multiplex PCR; TCRdb stores just in-frame clones and leaves some out. The table lists roughly 40,000 clones, roughly 80% of them singletons. The sample originates from a study of T cells in localized non-small cell lung cancer. Germline V gene data show CDR1 as MNHNY and CDR2 as SVGAGI (reference sequence). V was clipped by 6 bases and J by 13 bases, with 12 bases between them. CDR3 size: 11 residues. Overall study findings and caveats: The study sequenced only one region of the tumor. As a result, intratumor heterogeneity could not be excluded and remains possible. Clonality of T cells reached its maximum in uninvolved adjacent lung, surpassing tumor. Appearances in adjacent lung were noted for a median approximately 61 of the top 100 tumor clones.

This TCR was sampled from a man aged 35-75 years with stage II lung adenocarcinoma. The specimen comprised PBMCs, sampled before any cancer treatment. This rearrangement joins TRBV6-6 to TRBJ1-4; D might be TRBD1 (5 bases). The CDR3 sequence is CASRSGGGLFF. The DNA for the CDR3 is TGTGCCAGCAGATCCGGGGGGGGACTGTTTTTT.